Given below is one TCR beta chain in context. The same CDR3 also results from other DNA sequences found in this sample. The sample belongs to a study of shared clonotypes between healthy human individuals. Sequenced by immunoSEQ multiplex PCR; TCRdb stores in-frame clones only, minus some. The sample contains around 2.1 million clones, approximately 96% of which appear only once. The CDR3 contains 13 residues. V lost 4 bases, J lost 0 bases, and 5 bases lay in between. Germline V gives CDR1 SGHRS, CDR2 YFSETQ. This sequence originates from a man aged 18 to 35 in good health. The rearrangement links TRBV5-1 to TRBJ1-5; D uncertain. Input material: naive CD4+ T cells sorted from blood. This sample's subset: CD45RA+ positively selected. The CDR3 sequence: CASSQDSNQPQHF. The DNA for the CDR3 is TGCGCCAGCAGCCAAGATAGCAATCAGCCCCAGCATTTT.